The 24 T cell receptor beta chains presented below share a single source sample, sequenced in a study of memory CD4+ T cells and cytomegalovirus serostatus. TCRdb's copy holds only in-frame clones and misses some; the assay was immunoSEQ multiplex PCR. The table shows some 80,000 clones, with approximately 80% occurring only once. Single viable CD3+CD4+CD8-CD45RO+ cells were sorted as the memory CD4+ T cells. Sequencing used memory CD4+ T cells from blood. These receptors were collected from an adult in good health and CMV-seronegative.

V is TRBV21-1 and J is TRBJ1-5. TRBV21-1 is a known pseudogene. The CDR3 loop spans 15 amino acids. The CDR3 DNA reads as TGTGCCAGCAGCAAAGAAGGGCCCAGCAATCAGCCCCAGCATTTT. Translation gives CASSKEGPSNQPQHF.

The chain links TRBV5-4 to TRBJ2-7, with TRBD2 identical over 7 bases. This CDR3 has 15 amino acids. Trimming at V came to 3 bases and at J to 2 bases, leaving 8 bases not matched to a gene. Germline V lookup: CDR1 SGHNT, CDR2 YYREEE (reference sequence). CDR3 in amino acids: CASSSGLTNPYEQYF. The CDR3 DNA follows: TGTGCCAGCAGCTCGGGACTAACAAATCCCTACGAGCAGTACTTC.

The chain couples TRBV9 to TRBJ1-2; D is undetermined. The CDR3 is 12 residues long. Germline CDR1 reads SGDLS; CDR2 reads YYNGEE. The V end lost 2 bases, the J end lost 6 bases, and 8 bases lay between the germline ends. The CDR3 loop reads CASSVGRNGYTF. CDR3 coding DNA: TGTGCCAGCAGCGTTGGGAGGAATGGCTACACCTTC.

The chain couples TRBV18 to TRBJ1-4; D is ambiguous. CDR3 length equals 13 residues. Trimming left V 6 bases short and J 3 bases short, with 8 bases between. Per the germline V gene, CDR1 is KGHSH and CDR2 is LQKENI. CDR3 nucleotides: TGTGCCAGCTCGGTACGGCCTAATGAAAAACTGTTTTTT. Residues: CASSVRPNEKLFF.

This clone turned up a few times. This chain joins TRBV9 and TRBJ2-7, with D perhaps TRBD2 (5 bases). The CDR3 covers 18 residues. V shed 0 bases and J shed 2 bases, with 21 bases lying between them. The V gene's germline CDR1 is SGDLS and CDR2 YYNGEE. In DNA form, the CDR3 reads TGTGCCAGCAGCGTAGAATTCGAGGGAGAGGGCCGTACCTACGAGCAGTACTTC. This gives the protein CASSVEFEGEGRTYEQYF.

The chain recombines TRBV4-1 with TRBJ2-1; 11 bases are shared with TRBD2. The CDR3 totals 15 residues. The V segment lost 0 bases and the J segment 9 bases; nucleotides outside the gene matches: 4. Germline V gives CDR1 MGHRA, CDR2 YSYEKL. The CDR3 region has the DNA TGCGCCAGCAGCCAAGAGCTAGCGGGGGGTTCTGAGCAGTTCTTC. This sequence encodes CASSQELAGGSEQFF.

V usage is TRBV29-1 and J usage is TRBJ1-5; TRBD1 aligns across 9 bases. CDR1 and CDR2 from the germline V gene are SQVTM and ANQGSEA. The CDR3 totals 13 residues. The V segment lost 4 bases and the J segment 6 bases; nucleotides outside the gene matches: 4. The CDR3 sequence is CSVGDRAGQPQHF. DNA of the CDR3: TGCAGCGTTGGGGACAGGGCTGGTCAGCCCCAGCATTTT.

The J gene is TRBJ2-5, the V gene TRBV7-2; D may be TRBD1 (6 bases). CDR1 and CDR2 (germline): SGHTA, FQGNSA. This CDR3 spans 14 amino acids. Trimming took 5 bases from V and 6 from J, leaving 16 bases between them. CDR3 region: CASSPGTIGKTQYF. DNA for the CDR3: TGTGCCAGCAGCCCCGGGACAATCGGGAAGACCCAGTACTTC.

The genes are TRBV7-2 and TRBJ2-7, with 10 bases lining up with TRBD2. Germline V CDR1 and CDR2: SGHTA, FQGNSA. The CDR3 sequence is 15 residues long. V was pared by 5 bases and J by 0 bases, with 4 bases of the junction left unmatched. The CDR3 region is CASSPRTSGSYEQYF. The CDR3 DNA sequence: TGTGCCAGCAGCCCCCGGACTAGCGGCTCCTACGAGCAGTACTTC.

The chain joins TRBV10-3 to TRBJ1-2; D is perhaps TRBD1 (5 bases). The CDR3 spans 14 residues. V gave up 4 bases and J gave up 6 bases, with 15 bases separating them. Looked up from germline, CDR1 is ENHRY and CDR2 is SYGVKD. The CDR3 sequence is CAISGQSQGDGYTF. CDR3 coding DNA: TGTGCCATCAGTGGCCAAAGCCAGGGAGATGGCTACACCTTC.

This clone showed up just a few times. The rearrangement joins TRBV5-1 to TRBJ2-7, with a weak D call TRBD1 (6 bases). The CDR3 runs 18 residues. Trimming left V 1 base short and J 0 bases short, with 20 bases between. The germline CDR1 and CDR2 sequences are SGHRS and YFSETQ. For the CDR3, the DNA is TGCGCCAGCAGCTTGAGATCCGGGACAACCTTTAGCTCCTACGAGCAGTACTTC. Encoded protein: CASSLRSGTTFSSYEQYF.

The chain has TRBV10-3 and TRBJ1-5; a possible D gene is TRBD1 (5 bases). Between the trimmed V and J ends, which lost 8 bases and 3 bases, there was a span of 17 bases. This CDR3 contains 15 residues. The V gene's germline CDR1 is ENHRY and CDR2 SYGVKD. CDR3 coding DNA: TGTGCCATCCGGTTGTCGGGGCCACCCAATCAGCCCCAGCATTTT. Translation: CAIRLSGPPNQPQHF.

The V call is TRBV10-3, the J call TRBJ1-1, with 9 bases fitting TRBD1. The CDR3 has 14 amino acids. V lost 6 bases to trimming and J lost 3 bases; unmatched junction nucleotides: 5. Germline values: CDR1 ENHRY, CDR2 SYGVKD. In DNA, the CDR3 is TGTGCCATCAGCACAGGGGGCCTGTACACTGAAGCTTTCTTT. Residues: CAISTGGLYTEAFF.

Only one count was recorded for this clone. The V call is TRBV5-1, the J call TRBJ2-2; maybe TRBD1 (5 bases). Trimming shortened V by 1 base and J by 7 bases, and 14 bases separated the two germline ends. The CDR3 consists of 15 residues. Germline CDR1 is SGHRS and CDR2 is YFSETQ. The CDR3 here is CASSLQGLTGGELFF. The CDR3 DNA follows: TGCGCCAGCAGCTTGCAGGGTTTGACCGGCGGGGAGCTGTTTTTT. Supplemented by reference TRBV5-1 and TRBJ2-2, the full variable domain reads KAGVTQTPRYLIKTRGQQVTLSCSPISGHRSVSWYQQTPGQGLQFLFEYFSETQRNKGNFPGRFSGRQFSNSRSEMNVSTLELGDSALYLCASSLQGLTGGELFFGEGSRLTVL.

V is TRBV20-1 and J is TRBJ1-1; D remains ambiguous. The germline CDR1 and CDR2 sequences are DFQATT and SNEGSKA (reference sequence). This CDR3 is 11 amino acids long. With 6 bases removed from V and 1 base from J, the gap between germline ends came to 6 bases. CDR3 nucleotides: TGCAGTGCGAGGAGGAACACTGAAGCTTTCTTT. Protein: CSARRNTEAFF.

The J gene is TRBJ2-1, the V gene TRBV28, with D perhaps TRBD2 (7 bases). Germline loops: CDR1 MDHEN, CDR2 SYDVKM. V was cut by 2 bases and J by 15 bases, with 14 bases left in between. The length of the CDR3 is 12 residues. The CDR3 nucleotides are TGTGCCAGCAGTTTACTCGGGGGGCCGCTGTTCTTC. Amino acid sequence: CASSLLGGPLFF.

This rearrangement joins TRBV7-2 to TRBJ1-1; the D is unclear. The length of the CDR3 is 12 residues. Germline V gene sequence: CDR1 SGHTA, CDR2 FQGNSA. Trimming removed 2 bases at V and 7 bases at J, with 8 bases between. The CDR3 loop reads CASSLLNGEAFF. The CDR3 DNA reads TGTGCCAGCAGCTTATTAAACGGTGAAGCTTTCTTT.

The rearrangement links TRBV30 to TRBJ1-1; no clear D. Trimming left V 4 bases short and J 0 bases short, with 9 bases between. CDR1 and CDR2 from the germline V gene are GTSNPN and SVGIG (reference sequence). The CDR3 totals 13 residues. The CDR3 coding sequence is TGTGCCTGGATGCGGCAGATGAACACTGAAGCTTTCTTT. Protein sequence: CAWMRQMNTEAFF.

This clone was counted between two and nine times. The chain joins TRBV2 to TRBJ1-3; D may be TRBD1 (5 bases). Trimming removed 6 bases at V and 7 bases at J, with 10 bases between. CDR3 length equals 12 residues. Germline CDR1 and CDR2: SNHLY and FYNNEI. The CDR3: CASRQGGNTIYF. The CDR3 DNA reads TGTGCCAGCAGGCAGGGAGGGAACACCATATATTTT.

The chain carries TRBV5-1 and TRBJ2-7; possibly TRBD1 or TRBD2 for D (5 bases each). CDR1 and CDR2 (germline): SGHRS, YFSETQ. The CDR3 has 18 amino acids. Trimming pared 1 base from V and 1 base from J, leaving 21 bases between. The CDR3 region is CASSLRGSTSLSSYEQYF. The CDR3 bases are TGCGCCAGCAGCTTGCGGGGCTCAACCTCTCTCAGTTCCTACGAGCAGTACTTC. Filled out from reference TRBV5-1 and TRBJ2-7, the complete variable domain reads KAGVTQTPRYLIKTRGQQVTLSCSPISGHRSVSWYQQTPGQGLQFLFEYFSETQRNKGNFPGRFSGRQFSNSRSEMNVSTLELGDSALYLCASSLRGSTSLSSYEQYFGPGTRLTVT.

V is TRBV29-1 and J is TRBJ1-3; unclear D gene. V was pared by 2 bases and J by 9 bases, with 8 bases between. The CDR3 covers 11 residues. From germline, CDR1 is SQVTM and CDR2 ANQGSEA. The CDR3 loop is CSVERGGTIYF. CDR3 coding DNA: TGCAGCGTTGAACGGGGAGGCACCATATATTTT.

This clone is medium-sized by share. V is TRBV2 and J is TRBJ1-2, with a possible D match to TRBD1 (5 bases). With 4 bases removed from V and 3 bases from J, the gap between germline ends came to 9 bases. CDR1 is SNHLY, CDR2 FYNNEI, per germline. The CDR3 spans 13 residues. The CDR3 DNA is TGTGCCAGCAGTGTACGGGACGACTATGGCTACACCTTC. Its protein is CASSVRDDYGYTF.

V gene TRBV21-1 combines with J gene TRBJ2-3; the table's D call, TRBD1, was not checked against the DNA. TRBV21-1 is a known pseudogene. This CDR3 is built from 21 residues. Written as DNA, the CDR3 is TGTGCCAGCAGCGGGAGACAGGGGTTAAGGGATCGTGCTCAAGGGACAGATACGCAGTATTTT. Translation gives CASSGRQGLRDRAQGTDTQYF.

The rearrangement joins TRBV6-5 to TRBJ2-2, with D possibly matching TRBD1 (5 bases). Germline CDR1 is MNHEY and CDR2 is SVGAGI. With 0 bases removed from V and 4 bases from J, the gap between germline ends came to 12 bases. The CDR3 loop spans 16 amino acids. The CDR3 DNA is TGTGCCAGCAGTTACTCGAAGGGTAGGGGCACCGGGGAGCTGTTTTTT. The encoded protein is CASSYSKGRGTGELFF.